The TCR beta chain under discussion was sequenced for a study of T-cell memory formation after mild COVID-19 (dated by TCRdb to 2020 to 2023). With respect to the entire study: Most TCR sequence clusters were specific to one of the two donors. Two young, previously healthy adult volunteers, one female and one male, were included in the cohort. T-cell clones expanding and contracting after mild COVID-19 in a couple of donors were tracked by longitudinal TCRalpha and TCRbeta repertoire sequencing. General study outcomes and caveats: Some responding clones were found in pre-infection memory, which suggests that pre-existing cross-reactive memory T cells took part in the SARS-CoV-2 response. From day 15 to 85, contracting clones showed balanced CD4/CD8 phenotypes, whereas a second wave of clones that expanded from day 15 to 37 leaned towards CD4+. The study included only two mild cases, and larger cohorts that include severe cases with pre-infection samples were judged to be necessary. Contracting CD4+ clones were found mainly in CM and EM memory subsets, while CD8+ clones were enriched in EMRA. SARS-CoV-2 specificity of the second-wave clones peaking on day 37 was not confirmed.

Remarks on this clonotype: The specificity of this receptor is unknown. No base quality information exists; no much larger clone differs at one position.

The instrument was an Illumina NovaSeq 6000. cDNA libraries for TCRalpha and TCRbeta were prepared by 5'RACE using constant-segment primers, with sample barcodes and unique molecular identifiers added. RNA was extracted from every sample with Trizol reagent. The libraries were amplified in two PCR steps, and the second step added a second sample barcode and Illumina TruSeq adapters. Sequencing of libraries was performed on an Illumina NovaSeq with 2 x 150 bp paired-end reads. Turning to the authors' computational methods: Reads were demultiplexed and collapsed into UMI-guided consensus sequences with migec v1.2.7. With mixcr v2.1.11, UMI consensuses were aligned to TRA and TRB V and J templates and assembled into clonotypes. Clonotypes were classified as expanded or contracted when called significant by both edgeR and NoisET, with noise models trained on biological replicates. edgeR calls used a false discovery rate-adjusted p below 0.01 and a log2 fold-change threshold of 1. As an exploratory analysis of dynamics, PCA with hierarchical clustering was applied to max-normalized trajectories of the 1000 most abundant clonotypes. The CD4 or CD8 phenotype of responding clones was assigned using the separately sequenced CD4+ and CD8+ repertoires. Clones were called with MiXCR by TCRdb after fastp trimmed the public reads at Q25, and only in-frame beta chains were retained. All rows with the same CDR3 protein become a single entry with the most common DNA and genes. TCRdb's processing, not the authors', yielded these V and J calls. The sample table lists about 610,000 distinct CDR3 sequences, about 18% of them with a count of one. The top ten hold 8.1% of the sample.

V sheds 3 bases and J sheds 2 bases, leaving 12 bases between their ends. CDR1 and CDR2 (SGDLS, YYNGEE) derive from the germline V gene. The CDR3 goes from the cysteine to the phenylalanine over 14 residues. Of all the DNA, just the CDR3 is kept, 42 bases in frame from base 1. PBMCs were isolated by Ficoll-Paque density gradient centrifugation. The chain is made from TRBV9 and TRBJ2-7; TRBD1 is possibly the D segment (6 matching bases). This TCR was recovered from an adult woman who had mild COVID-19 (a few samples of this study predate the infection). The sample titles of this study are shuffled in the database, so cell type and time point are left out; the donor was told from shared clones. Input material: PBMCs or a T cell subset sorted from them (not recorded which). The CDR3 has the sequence CASSENDRPYEQYF. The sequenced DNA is TGTGCCAGCAGCGAGAACGACAGGCCCTACGAGCAGTACTTC.